This T cell receptor (beta chain) comes out of a study of OX40 agonist ivuxolimab in advanced cancers. Across the whole study: Those enrolled were 70% to 85% male, with a mean age of around 58 years and ages from about 20 to 90.

CDR3 length equals 16 residues. From germline, CDR1 is SNHLY and CDR2 FYNNEI. The V and J ends lost 2 bases and 3 bases respectively, with 16 bases between them. General study results and limits: Certain nonresponding patients likewise had low normalized T-cell clonal expansion. At 0.1 to 3.0 mg/kg, clonal expansion of CD4+ and CD8+ blood T cells had occurred by week 6.

Profiled with immunoSEQ multiplex PCR; TCRdb holds only in-frame clones, not every one. The sample shows approximately 160,000 clones, 94% of them seen only once. As for this clone: The antigen is undetermined.

Sequences were derived from CD4+ or CD8+ T cells sorted from blood, sampled in a trial of the OX40 agonist ivuxolimab. The chain combines TRBV2 with TRBJ1-2; no clear D. The source is an adult with an advanced solid tumor such as melanoma, head and neck, liver or kidney cancer. The DNA for the CDR3 is TGTGCCAGCAGTGAATTTCTGCTACTCTCGGACTATGGCTACACCTTC. Its translation is CASSEFLLLSDYGYTF.